This TCR beta chain was captured by sequencing in a study of blood T cell repertoires in COVID-19 (dated by TCRdb to 2020 to 2021). Some background on the complete study: The collaborator samples originated in the United States, Italy and Spain and spanned the acute and convalescent phases of COVID-19. The prospective study material was composed of cDNA or gDNA derived from T cells, B-cell-depleted T cells, or PBMCs. Deeply sampled blood TCRbeta repertoires from subjects exposed to, actively infected with, or recovered from COVID-19 were included in the dataset. The repertoires were made available in a free public database intended to serve as a resource for research on the immune response to SARS-CoV-2. Samples were obtained from the ongoing ImmuneRACE study (first 160 participants) and from some 1,300 subjects provided by 6 global collaborators. Sample metadata almost always included a de-identified subject ID, COVID-19 status, age in years and sex. HLA class I and class II types, where available, came from metadata supplied by the sample provider rather than from assay-based typing.

A word on this clone: Its antigen is not yet known. Within one base of it there is no much larger clone, and no base qualities were kept.

The collaborating institutions used their own protocols to collect whole blood in K2EDTA tubes. For TCRbeta analysis, collaborators shipped samples in one of three forms: frozen whole blood, isolated PBMCs, or DNA extracted from either of those sample types. What the study reported, not specific to this receptor: Clinical and demographic metadata were provided uncurated, with the amount varying by source and participant.

Counted from cysteine to valine, this CDR3 has 13 amino acids. The CDR3 DNA has 39 bases and is translated from base 1. V loses 6 bases at its end and J loses 3 bases; junction bases beyond the gene matches: 4. CDR1 and CDR2 (ENHRY, SYGVKD) derive from the germline V gene. TCRbeta CDR3 regions were amplified from genomic DNA by means of the immunoSEQ Assay, a bias-controlled multiplex PCR. Per the authors' processing: Within the assay, amplification of reference gene primers was used to estimate how many nucleated cells each sample contained. To quantify the absolute abundance of each unique TCRbeta CDR3 rearrangement, sequence reads were collapsed and filtered. Productive Simpson clonality was computed per sample as the square root of Simpson's diversity index over productive rearrangements. TCRdb retrieved this table from immuneACCESS and kept in-frame rearrangements only. Not all clones are present; in checked studies, unresolved V genes account for under half, and no reason is known for the remainder. That table is the source of V, J and clone size, and D and trimming were worked out from the DNA. The sample table holds about 100,000 clones, of which 88% were seen once. The ten largest make up around 6% of the sample.

This clonotype was obtained from a woman aged 60-75 years with acute or convalescent COVID-19. The sequence is built from TRBV10-3 and TRBJ2-7, and 8 junctional nucleotides match TRBD1. Sequencing input: peripheral blood. The CDR3 protein sequence reads: CAIRPDRGYEQYV. The DNA sequence follows: TGTGCCATCAGACCCGACAGGGGCTACGAGCAGTACGTC.